The T cell receptor (beta chain) described here comes from a study of cytomegalovirus exposure and HLA in healthy donors. It was with 60 Vbeta and 13 Jbeta primers that the PCR ran. Repertoires were generated with immunoSEQ multiplex PCR, while TCRdb's copy carries only in-frame clones and drops some. The data contain more than 85,000 clones, approximately 82% of them singletons. The CDR3 sequence is 14 residues long. Germline CDR1 and CDR2: MNHEY and SMNVEV (reference sequence). Unmatched junction bases numbered 4, after V lost 6 bases and J lost 1 base. The clonotype was recovered from a woman under 30 in good health and CMV-seronegative. The genes are TRBV27 and TRBJ2-3; 7 positions match TRBD2. Sequenced input: PBMCs. The CDR3 region is CASRGLAGTDTQYF. The CDR3 DNA sequence: TGTGCCAGCAGGGGGCTAGCGGGCACAGATACGCAGTATTTT.